These 23 T cell receptor beta chains came from one sample sequenced in a study of long-term antiretroviral therapy in people with HIV. This was the immunoSEQ v3.0 assay at survey level. The assay was immunoSEQ multiplex PCR, and TCRdb's table has in-frame clones only and misses some. The sample has roughly 14,000 clones, 77% seen once. This material consisted of unsorted PBMCs, taken 1.3 years before starting antiretroviral therapy. The receptors were gathered from a man aged 35 to 55 with HIV.

The chain carries TRBV5-4 and TRBJ2-2, with D unclear. CDR1 and CDR2 (germline): SGHNT, YYREEE (reference sequence). V shed 0 bases and J shed 5 bases, with 8 bases lying between them. The CDR3 is made up of 14 amino acids. CDR3: CASSLAGSTGELFF. In DNA, the CDR3 is TGTGCCAGCAGCTTGGCCGGGTCAACCGGGGAGCTGTTTTTT.

V and J are TRBV10-3 and TRBJ1-1, with TRBD1 matching 9 bases. Per the germline V gene, CDR1 is ENHRY and CDR2 is SYGVKD. The CDR3 has 16 residues. Trimming took 6 bases from V and 5 from J; bases not matched to a gene: 13. The CDR3 DNA is TGTGCCATCAGGGACCGGGACAGGGAGTCTGGGACTGAAGCTTTCTTT. Translated, it gives CAIRDRDRESGTEAFF.

This rearrangement joins TRBV15 to TRBJ1-4; TRBD1 is a possible D gene (5 bases). Germline V gene sequence: CDR1 LNHNV, CDR2 YYDKDF (reference sequence). The V gene lost 0 bases and the J gene lost 7 bases, with 15 bases spanning the gap. The CDR3 is 16 residues long. The CDR3 bases are TGTGCCACCAGCAGAGATGGGGTCGGTGGGGGTGAAAAACTGTTTTTT. Translation: CATSRDGVGGGEKLFF. Drawing the rest from reference TRBV15 and TRBJ1-4, the complete variable domain is DAMVIQNPRYQVTQFGKPVTLSCSQTLNHNVMYWYQQKSSQAPKLLFHYYDKDFNNEADTPDNFQSRRPNTSFCFLDIRSPGLGDTAMYLCATSRDGVGGGEKLFFGSGTQLSVL.

In its sample, this clone is large. The chain combines TRBV1 with TRBJ1-3; whether TRBD1, the table's D call, matches the DNA was not checked. TRBV1 is noted as a pseudogene. CDR3 length equals 17 residues. For the CDR3, the DNA is TGCACCAGCAGCCAAGACGTCGGCCAGGATCTTGGAAACACCATATATTTT. Its protein is CTSSQDVGQDLGNTIYF.

V and J are TRBV5-4 and TRBJ2-2; 8 bases are shared with TRBD1. CDR1 is SGHNT, CDR2 YYREEE, per germline (reference sequence). The junction had 6 bases not matched to a gene; V was cut back by 0 bases and J by 5 bases. The CDR3 sequence is 16 residues long. In nucleotides, the CDR3 is TGTGCCAGCAGCTTGGGCCAGGGGGCGCGGACCGGGGAGCTGTTTTTT. This gives the protein CASSLGQGARTGELFF.

This clone has only one observation. The chain is built from TRBV7-9 and TRBJ1-6; a possible D gene is TRBD1 (5 bases). Per the germline V gene, CDR1 is SEHNR and CDR2 is FQNEAQ (reference sequence). The V and J ends lost 5 bases and 7 bases respectively, with 15 bases between them. CDR3 length equals 15 residues. In DNA form, the CDR3 reads TGTGCCAGCAGCCCGGCTGGGGGGAGGAATTCACCCCTCCACTTT. As protein: CASSPAGGRNSPLHF.

This clone came up once. This rearrangement joins TRBV6-5 to TRBJ1-1; a possible D gene is TRBD1 (5 bases). Between the trimmed V and J ends, which lost 6 bases and 0 bases, there was a span of 14 bases. This CDR3 is 15 amino acids long. The V gene's germline CDR1 is MNHEY and CDR2 SVGAGI. CDR3 nucleotide sequence: TGTGCCAGCAGGCTGGCAGGGTGGATGAACACTGAAGCTTTCTTT. Translation gives CASRLAGWMNTEAFF.

By share of the sample, this clone is medium-sized. The rearrangement uses TRBV6-5 and TRBJ2-6; no definite D call. Looked up from germline, CDR1 is MNHEY and CDR2 is SVGAGI. Between the trimmed V and J ends, which lost 6 bases and 0 bases, there was a span of 6 bases. The CDR3 spans 14 residues. For the CDR3, the DNA is TGTGCCAGCAGACTAACCTCTGGGGCCAACGTCCTGACTTTC. This gives the protein CASRLTSGANVLTF.

This sequence joins TRBV27 and TRBJ1-2; 9 nucleotides agree with TRBD1. CDR1 and CDR2 (germline): MNHEY, SMNVEV (reference sequence). The CDR3 extends over 15 amino acids. Losses at the gene ends were 0 bases for V and 5 bases for J; bases not matched to a gene: 4. CDR3 region: CASSLSGTGIYGYTF. The CDR3, as DNA: TGTGCCAGCAGTTTATCGGGGACAGGGATATATGGCTACACCTTC.

The chain employs TRBV11-3 and TRBJ1-1, with D possibly TRBD1 on 5 matching bases. The V end was cut by 5 bases, the J end by 0 bases, with 13 bases between. Germline V gene sequence: CDR1 SGHNT, CDR2 YENEEA. This CDR3 has 15 residues. The CDR3 reads CASSPLGQLNTEAFF. CDR3 sequence (DNA): TGTGCCAGCAGCCCCCTCGGACAATTGAACACTGAAGCTTTCTTT.

The table lists this clone with a few counts. The chain is built from TRBV27 and TRBJ1-2; no firm D call. The V end lost 6 bases, the J end lost 7 bases, and 18 bases lay between the germline ends. Per germline, CDR1 MNHEY and CDR2 SMNVEV (reference sequence). There are 14 residues in the CDR3. The CDR3 loop reads CASRGERGWSGYTF. In nucleotides, the CDR3 is TGTGCCAGCAGGGGAGAGAGAGGATGGAGTGGCTACACCTTC.

The V call is TRBV7-9, the J call TRBJ1-1; unclear D gene. Germline V gene sequence: CDR1 SEHNR, CDR2 FQNEAQ (reference sequence). The CDR3 is 12 amino acids. V was pared by 3 bases and J by 7 bases, with 9 bases between. CDR3 residues: CASSFQSNEAFF. The CDR3 bases are TGTGCCAGCAGCTTTCAAAGCAATGAAGCTTTCTTT.

The genes are TRBV4-1 and TRBJ1-6; TRBD1 is a possible D gene (5 bases). This CDR3 spans 18 amino acids. V lost 0 bases and J lost 1, with 13 bases in between. CDR1 and CDR2 (germline): MGHRA, YSYEKL. For the CDR3, the DNA is TGCGCCAGCAGCCAAGATCTTCCCAGGGTGTCCTATAATTCACCCCTCCACTTT. Encoded protein: CASSQDLPRVSYNSPLHF.

V is TRBV10-3 and J is TRBJ2-7, with D uncertain. CDR1 is ENHRY, CDR2 SYGVKD, per germline. V was cut by 3 bases and J by 0 bases, with 6 bases left in between. The length of the CDR3 is 13 residues. The CDR3 region is CAISEYGSYEQYF. In DNA form, the CDR3 reads TGTGCCATCAGTGAATACGGCTCCTACGAGCAGTACTTC.

The chain carries TRBV28 and TRBJ1-5; D gene ambiguous. This CDR3 spans 14 amino acids. Trimming removed 4 bases at V and 2 bases at J, with 9 bases between. Germline CDR1 reads MDHEN; CDR2 reads SYDVKM. The CDR3 loop is CASSSGFGNQPQHF. DNA for the CDR3: TGTGCCAGCAGTTCAGGATTTGGCAATCAGCCCCAGCATTTT.

The chain links TRBV2 to TRBJ1-2, with no clear D. The CDR3 sequence is 13 residues long. The ends were cut back, 6 bases at V and 2 bases at J, with 10 bases in the middle. Germline V gene sequence: CDR1 SNHLY, CDR2 FYNNEI. The CDR3 DNA reads as TGTGCCAGCAGCCTACAGAGGAACTATGGCTACACCTTC. Amino acids: CASSLQRNYGYTF.

This clone was picked up one time. The chain employs TRBV2 and TRBJ1-1; 7 nucleotides align to TRBD1. Germline V gene sequence: CDR1 SNHLY, CDR2 FYNNEI. V lost 6 bases, J lost 7 bases, and 11 bases stayed unmatched. The CDR3 totals 14 residues. Here the CDR3 reads CASRLGQIKIEAFF. The CDR3 DNA follows: TGTGCCAGCAGGTTGGGACAGATAAAGATTGAAGCTTTCTTT.

V usage is TRBV27 and J usage is TRBJ2-6; no clear D. Germline CDR1 and CDR2: MNHEY and SMNVEV (reference sequence). Trimming stripped 4 bases from V and 4 bases from J, with 5 bases between. The length of the CDR3 is 13 residues. CDR3 nucleotides: TGTGCCAGCAGTTGGTACGGGGCCAACGTCCTGACTTTC. It yields the protein CASSWYGANVLTF.

This clone rates as medium-sized. This chain joins TRBV5-5 and TRBJ2-7, with TRBD1 identical over 7 bases. Looked up from germline, CDR1 is SGHKS and CDR2 is YYEKEE (reference sequence). This CDR3 has 14 amino acids. V trimming: 4 bases; J trimming: 4 bases; junction bases outside the gene matches: 8. The CDR3: CASSLRGTDYEQYF. The CDR3 DNA reads as TGTGCCAGCAGCCTGCGTGGGACAGATTACGAGCAGTACTTC.

The V and J genes are TRBV10-3 and TRBJ1-4, with 8 bases aligning to TRBD1. The CDR3 sequence is 14 residues long. CDR1 is ENHRY, CDR2 SYGVKD, per germline. V was clipped by 3 bases and J by 7 bases; unmatched bases: 4. CDR3 nucleotides: TGTGCCATCAGTGAATCGACAGGGGCTGAAAAACTGTTTTTT. Its translation: CAISESTGAEKLFF.

The gene calls are TRBV11-3 and TRBJ2-7; the D is unclear. Germline V CDR1 and CDR2: SGHNT, YENEEA. This CDR3 spans 11 amino acids. V shed 0 bases and J shed 4 bases, with 1 base lying between them. The CDR3 DNA sequence: TGTGCCAGCAGCTTAGAGTACGAGCAGTACTTC. It translates to CASSLEYEQYF.

This clone has only a few counts. This sequence joins TRBV5-1 and TRBJ2-7, with 8 bases lining up with TRBD1. This CDR3 spans 16 amino acids. Germline values: CDR1 SGHRS, CDR2 YFSETQ. Trimming took 4 bases from V and 0 from J; bases not matched to a gene: 9. CDR3 amino acids: CASSPKTGGTSYEQYF. Here the CDR3 DNA reads TGCGCCAGCAGCCCAAAAACAGGGGGAACCTCCTACGAGCAGTACTTC.

The gene calls are TRBV27 and TRBJ2-1; perhaps TRBD1 as D (6 bases). The CDR3 contains 16 residues. Germline values: CDR1 MNHEY, CDR2 SMNVEV (reference sequence). The ends were cut back, 6 bases at V and 4 bases at J, with 19 bases in the middle. The CDR3 DNA sequence: TGTGCCAGCAGCCTACAGGGTATGGGGGATTACAATGAGCAGTTCTTC. Protein: CASSLQGMGDYNEQFF.